These 18 T cell receptor beta chains were all obtained from the same sample, sequenced in a study of CD8+ T cells in alopecia areata. Treatment specified: oral pan-JAK inhibitor, 5-10 mg twice daily. After isolation, RNA underwent reverse transcription to generate cDNA as the sequencing template. Profiled with immunoSEQ multiplex PCR; TCRdb holds only in-frame clones, not every one. The data contain 160,000 or so clones, about three fifths of them seen just once; the ten biggest clones take up over 0.85%. Sequenced here: CD4+ T cells sorted from blood, sampled at week 4, from a patient treated with tofacitinib. The receptors derive from a human donor with alopecia areata.

This clone was recorded a few times. Other DNA sequences in this specimen translate into the identical CDR3. The chain recombines TRBV2 with TRBJ2-5; D gene uncertain. Trimming took 6 bases from V and 5 from J, leaving 7 bases between them. The CDR3 spans 11 residues. CDR1 is SNHLY, CDR2 FYNNEI, per germline. The CDR3 region has the DNA TGTGCCAGCAGCTTAAGCGAGACCCAGTACTTC. This translates into CASSLSETQYF.

The genes are TRBV7-3 and TRBJ2-3; D gene ambiguous. The CDR3 length is 13 residues. Trimming stripped 3 bases from V and 5 bases from J, with 9 bases between. Germline lookup yields CDR1 SGHTA and CDR2 FQGTGA. The CDR3 DNA is TGTGCCAGCAGCTTCCGCTACGGAGATACGCAGTATTTT. Its translation: CASSFRYGDTQYF.

In this sample, this clone turned up once. CDR3 sequence: CASSSNRDTQETQYF. The CDR3 DNA sequence: TGTGCCAGCAGCTCGAACCGGGACACTCAAGAGACCCAGTACTTC. The chain has TRBV5-4 and TRBJ2-5; maybe TRBD1 (6 bases). Germline CDR1 is SGHNT and CDR2 is YYREEE (reference sequence). This CDR3 contains 15 residues. V lost 3 bases and J lost 2, with 14 bases in between.

The CDR3 reads CSVEAGGHNEQFF. CDR3 coding DNA: TGCAGCGTTGAAGCGGGGGGACACAATGAGCAGTTCTTC. The V call is TRBV29-1, the J call TRBJ2-1, with 7 bases identical to TRBD2. The ends lost 1 base at V and 5 bases at J; junction bases unmatched: 2. CDR3 length: 13 residues. Germline V gene data show CDR1 as SQVTM and CDR2 as ANQGSEA.

The rearrangement uses TRBV29-1 and TRBJ1-2, with D unclear. This CDR3 has 12 residues. The V end lost 3 bases, the J end lost 2 bases, and 7 bases lay between the germline ends. In germline, CDR1 is SQVTM, CDR2 ANQGSEA. The CDR3 DNA follows: TGCAGCGTTGATCAATCAAACTATGGCTACACCTTC. Its translation is CSVDQSNYGYTF.

This chain joins TRBV15 and TRBJ2-5; D ambiguous. Looked up from germline, CDR1 is LNHNV and CDR2 is YYDKDF (reference sequence). The CDR3 spans 15 residues. V gave up 3 bases and J gave up 1 base, with 12 bases separating them. The CDR3 protein is CATSSRTTSQETQYF. In DNA, the CDR3 is TGTGCCACCAGCAGCCGTACCACAAGCCAAGAGACCCAGTACTTC.

The chain combines TRBV25-1 with TRBJ2-2; TRBD1 aligns across 8 bases. The CDR3 is made up of 15 amino acids. The V gene end was trimmed by 2 bases and the J gene end by 7 bases; junction bases not matched to a gene: 6. CDR1 MGHDK and CDR2 SYGVNS come from the germline V gene. As DNA, the CDR3 is TGTGCCAGCAGTGAACAGGGGGCGCGGATCGGGGAGCTGTTTTTT. Amino acids: CASSEQGARIGELFF.

This chain uses TRBV10-3 with TRBJ2-7; 9 bases fit TRBD1. Germline V lookup: CDR1 ENHRY, CDR2 SYGVKD. With V trimmed by 4 bases and J by 6 bases, 7 bases remained unmatched. The CDR3 totals 14 residues. CDR3 nucleotides: TGTGCCATCAGTGCCTCCGGGACAGGGACCGAGCAGTACTTC. It is translated as CAISASGTGTEQYF.

This clone was counted at least ten times. The chain has TRBV19 and TRBJ1-1; possible D gene TRBD1, 6 bases. The CDR3 totals 14 residues. V was cut by 3 bases and J by 1 base, with 9 bases left in between. The germline V gene encodes CDR1 LNHDA and CDR2 SQIVND (reference sequence). The CDR3 sequence: CASSIHRENTEAFF. The CDR3 DNA sequence: TGTGCCAGTAGTATCCACAGGGAGAACACTGAAGCTTTCTTT.

V is TRBV14 and J is TRBJ1-6; TRBD1 matches 9 bases. Germline CDR1 SGHDN, CDR2 FVKESK. The ends lost 4 bases at V and 2 bases at J; junction bases unmatched: 6. This CDR3 region has 17 residues. The CDR3 loop is CASSRRTGAAYNSPLHF. In DNA form, the CDR3 reads TGTGCCAGCAGCCGCCGGACAGGGGCGGCCTATAATTCACCCCTCCACTTT.

The chain joins TRBV5-6 to TRBJ2-4; D is possibly TRBD1 (5 bases). CDR3 size: 15 residues. The V end was cut by 1 base, the J end by 0 bases, with 8 bases between. The germline gives CDR1 SGHDT, CDR2 YYEEEE. The CDR3 is CASSLPGLAKNIQYF. CDR3 coding DNA: TGTGCCAGCAGCTTGCCAGGGTTAGCCAAAAACATTCAGTACTTC.

CDR3: CSVTKVKNTEAFF. DNA for the CDR3: TGCAGCGTTACAAAAGTCAAGAACACTGAAGCTTTCTTT. The chain uses TRBV29-1 and TRBJ1-1; D not certain. Germline-derived CDR1 and CDR2 are SQVTM and ANQGSEA. This CDR3 has 13 amino acids. V gave up 5 bases and J gave up 1 base, with 11 bases separating them.

The chain links TRBV7-9 to TRBJ2-2; D is undetermined. This CDR3 contains 13 residues. Trimming took 5 bases from V and 7 from J, leaving 11 bases between them. Germline CDR1 is SEHNR and CDR2 is FQNEAQ (reference sequence). CDR3 bases: TGTGCCAGCAGCCTCCACGTGGACGGGGAGCTGTTTTTT. As protein: CASSLHVDGELFF.

This clone was observed once. The chain couples TRBV29-1 to TRBJ2-3; no definite D call. With 5 bases removed from V and 0 bases from J, the gap between germline ends came to 12 bases. The length of the CDR3 is 14 residues. Germline assignment: CDR1 SQVTM and CDR2 ANQGSEA. CDR3 in amino acids: CSVKHPASTDTQYF. DNA for the CDR3: TGCAGCGTTAAACACCCGGCTAGCACAGATACGCAGTATTTT.

This rearrangement joins TRBV29-1 to TRBJ2-7; 7 bases align to TRBD1. From germline, CDR1 is SQVTM and CDR2 ANQGSEA. The CDR3 is 13 amino acids. The V gene end was trimmed by 0 bases and the J gene end by 8 bases; junction bases not matched to a gene: 7. CDR3: CSVEDRDSRQQYF. CDR3 in DNA: TGCAGCGTTGAAGACAGGGACAGCCGGCAGCAGTACTTC.

This clone came up a few times. The chain carries TRBV30 and TRBJ1-2; D is possibly TRBD1 (6 bases). Looked up from germline, CDR1 is GTSNPN and CDR2 is SVGIG (reference sequence). This CDR3 contains 12 residues. V was trimmed by 2 bases and J by 6 bases, leaving 10 bases between them. The CDR3 DNA follows: TGTGCCTGGAGTAATAACAGGGATGGCTACACCTTC. Protein: CAWSNNRDGYTF. Together with reference TRBV30 and TRBJ1-2, the CDR3 gives the full variable domain: SQTIHQWPATLVQPVGSPLSLECTVEGTSNPNLYWYRQAAGRGLQLLFYSVGIGQISSEVPQNLSASRPQDRQFILSSKKLLLSDSGFYLCAWSNNRDGYTFGSGTRLTVV.

Only a few counts were recorded for this clone. The gene calls are TRBV29-1 and TRBJ2-2, with D maybe TRBD2 (6 bases). This CDR3 has 15 amino acids. V lost 7 bases to trimming and J lost 7 bases, with 22 bases between them. Germline V gene data show CDR1 as SQVTM and CDR2 as ANQGSEA. The CDR3 DNA reads as TGCAGCGCTTTCCTGAGGACTAAGAATGGCGGGGAGCTGTTTTTT. Its translation: CSAFLRTKNGGELFF.

The chain links TRBV7-3 to TRBJ1-2; the match to TRBD1 covers 8 bases. J lost 2 bases, V lost 2 bases, and 7 bases had no gene match. The CDR3 is made up of 16 amino acids. The germline gives CDR1 SGHTA, CDR2 FQGTGA. The CDR3, as DNA: TGTGCCAGCAGCTTATCCCACAGGGGGACAAACTATGGCTACACCTTC. Translating it yields CASSLSHRGTNYGYTF.